This passage covers 18 T cell receptor beta chains from one sample sequenced in a study of blood T cells in healthy people across ages. Using a J-beta primer mix together with a sample-barcoded 5' primer, a second PCR was run for roughly 6 to 12 cycles. Via MiXCR, TCRdb re-called the 5' RACE reads, giving one row per CDR3 protein. This table holds approximately 780,000 distinct CDR3 sequences, about a quarter found once. The same data also contributed to another study, on T cells of mothers and their children.

The sequenced sample consisted of blood. These receptors all stem from a boy aged 10-17 years in good health.

A note on this clonotype: A junction boundary mismatches the germline segment, possibly from a read error. The chain recombines TRBV6-6 with TRBJ1-2; D is ambiguous. CDR3 length: 13 residues. The germline V gene has CDR1 MNHNY and CDR2 SVGAGI (reference sequence). The CDR3 coding sequence is TGCGCCAGCAGCCCCTGGAGTTTCGATGGCTACACCTTC. Protein: CASSPWSFDGYTF.

The chain is built from TRBV30 and TRBJ1-1; tentative D call: TRBD1 (6 bases). The ends were cut back, 1 base at V and 6 bases at J, with 12 bases in the middle. The CDR3 has 13 residues. Germline lookup yields CDR1 GTSNPN and CDR2 SVGIG (reference sequence). The CDR3 DNA follows: TGTGCCTGGAGTGACGGGGGGCTCGCTGAAGCTTTCTTT. This encodes CAWSDGGLAEAFF.

The chain couples TRBV6-5 to TRBJ2-6; TRBD1 or TRBD2 may be the D gene (5 bases each). V was clipped by 0 bases and J by 0 bases, with 12 bases between them. The germline gives CDR1 MNHEY, CDR2 SVGAGI. This CDR3 spans 18 amino acids. The DNA of the CDR3 is TGTGCCAGCAGTTACTCGGCAGGGAGCAGCTCTGGGGCCAACGTCCTGACTTTC. It translates to CASSYSAGSSSGANVLTF.

This CDR3 reads CAISEAGGSSYEQYF. The DNA for the CDR3 is TGTGCCATCAGTGAAGCAGGGGGTTCTTCCTACGAGCAGTACTTC. The V and J genes are TRBV10-3 and TRBJ2-7, with TRBD1 identical over 7 bases. Germline CDR1 and CDR2: ENHRY and SYGVKD. This CDR3 is 15 amino acids long. V trimming: 3 bases; J trimming: 1 base; junction bases outside the gene matches: 6.

This rearrangement joins TRBV12-3 or TRBV12-4 to TRBJ2-7, with 7 nucleotides matching TRBD1. The DNA matches TRBJ2-1 better at its end, which makes the J call doubtful. The CDR3 is 14 residues long. For the CDR3, the DNA is TGTGCCAGCAGTTTGGGACAGTTACCCAATGAGCAGTTCTTC. This gives the protein CASSLGQLPNEQFF.

This clonotype has only a few counts. V usage is TRBV24-1 and J usage is TRBJ2-2, with D perhaps TRBD2 (5 bases). V was pared by 5 bases and J by 3 bases, with 9 bases between. This CDR3 is built from 14 residues. CDR1 KGHDR and CDR2 SFDVKD come from the germline V gene. CDR3 nucleotide sequence: TGTGCCACCAGTGTATCCGGGGACACCGGGGAGCTGTTTTTT. It codes for CATSVSGDTGELFF.

The chain combines TRBV20-1 with TRBJ2-7; D may match TRBD1 or TRBD2 (5 bases each). Trimming took off 6 bases at V and 3 bases at J, with 21 bases between the two ends. The CDR3 contains 15 residues. Germline assignment: CDR1 DFQATT and CDR2 SNEGSKA (reference sequence). The CDR3 loop is CSARAQGGSDYEQYF. Written as DNA, the CDR3 is TGCAGTGCGAGGGCTCAGGGTGGGAGCGACTACGAGCAGTACTTC.

J is TRBJ1-2 and V is TRBV7-2, with TRBD1 matching over 8 bases. The CDR3 consists of 13 residues. V shed 5 bases and J 6 bases; nucleotides not matched to a gene: 5. Germline assignment: CDR1 SGHTA and CDR2 FQGNSA. CDR3 coding DNA: TGTGCCAGCAGCATTGACAGGGGAGATGGCTACACCTTC. Protein product: CASSIDRGDGYTF.

This clonotype was seen a handful of times. The chain combines TRBV7-9 with TRBJ2-3, with D perhaps matching TRBD2 (6 bases). CDR1 SEHNR and CDR2 FQNEAQ come from the germline V gene (reference sequence). V shed 5 bases and J shed 3 bases, with 15 bases lying between them. The CDR3 sequence is 15 residues long. CDR3 sequence (DNA): TGTGCCAGCAGCCTCCTCAGCGGGTCGACAGATACGCAGTATTTT. Translation: CASSLLSGSTDTQYF.

A few counts support this clonotype. The V call is TRBV6-2 or TRBV6-3, the J call TRBJ1-2; no definite D call. Germline V gene lookup returns CDR1 MNHEY and CDR2 SVGEGT. Trimming pared 0 bases from V and 4 bases from J, leaving 9 bases between. This CDR3 is 14 amino acids long. CDR3 in amino acids: CASSYSAAIYGYTF. CDR3 sequence (DNA): TGTGCCAGCAGTTACTCGGCAGCTATCTATGGCTACACCTTC.

The rearrangement uses TRBV29-1 and TRBJ1-2; D gene ambiguous. The CDR3 contains 10 residues. Germline assignment: CDR1 SQVTM and CDR2 ANQGSEA. V dropped 6 bases and J dropped 3 bases, with 5 bases sitting between them. CDR3 nucleotide sequence: TGCAGCGTGTTTGACTATGGCTACACCTTC. Translating gives CSVFDYGYTF.

This chain uses TRBV11-2 with TRBJ2-1; D unresolved. The V end lost 6 bases, the J end lost 6 bases, and 15 bases lay between the germline ends. CDR3 length equals 14 residues. CDR1 is SGHAT and CDR2 is FQNNGV in the germline V gene. The CDR3: CASSSSSDLNEQFF. The DNA for the CDR3 is TGTGCCAGCAGTTCATCGTCAGATCTCAATGAGCAGTTCTTC.

The CDR3 DNA is TGTGCCAGCAGTCCGATAGCGGGGATAGAGACCCAGTACTTC. Protein sequence: CASSPIAGIETQYF. The genes are TRBV12-3 or TRBV12-4 and TRBJ2-5; 8 bases align to TRBD2. CDR3 length: 14 amino acids. Germline trimming cut 5 bases from V and 4 bases from J; bases unmatched to any gene: 6.

This clonotype was seen a handful of times. The chain employs TRBV5-1 and TRBJ2-4; no clear D gene. This CDR3 contains 14 residues. Germline V lookup: CDR1 SGHRS, CDR2 YFSETQ. V was clipped by 0 bases and J by 5 bases, with 9 bases between them. The CDR3 reads CASSLALPENIQYF. In nucleotides, the CDR3 is TGCGCCAGCAGCTTGGCACTGCCCGAAAACATTCAGTACTTC. The complete variable domain, with remaining parts taken from reference TRBV5-1 and TRBJ2-4, reads KAGVTQTPRYLIKTRGQQVTLSCSPISGHRSVSWYQQTPGQGLQFLFEYFSETQRNKGNFPGRFSGRQFSNSRSEMNVSTLELGDSALYLCASSLALPENIQYFGAGTRLSVL.

The chain has TRBV20-1 and TRBJ1-2; maybe TRBD1 (5 bases). CDR3 length: 13 amino acids. Deletions cut 6 bases from V and 6 bases from J, with 17 bases between. In germline, CDR1 is DFQATT, CDR2 SNEGSKA (reference sequence). This chain's CDR3 is CSARTLTLDGYTF. CDR3 DNA sequence: TGCAGTGCCCGGACACTCACCCTAGATGGCTACACCTTC.

This clonotype was seen more than once but under ten times. The CDR3 region has the DNA TGTGCCAGCAGTTTATTACAAGAGACTCGCTACGGTTCTGGGGCCAACGTCCTGACTTTC. This gives the protein CASSLLQETRYGSGANVLTF. The J gene is TRBJ2-6, the V gene TRBV12-3 or TRBV12-4, with D uncertain. Trimming pared 2 bases from V and 1 base from J, leaving 21 bases between. This CDR3 has 20 amino acids.

The chain employs TRBV29-1 and TRBJ2-2; D possibly corresponds to TRBD1 (6 bases). Germline V gene sequence: CDR1 SQVTM, CDR2 ANQGSEA. V lost 5 bases and J lost 0, with 7 bases in between. The CDR3 is 13 residues long. CDR3 sequence (DNA): TGCAGCGTTACAGGGTCGAACACCGGGGAGCTGTTTTTT. It is translated as CSVTGSNTGELFF.

With respect to this clonotype: The junction differs from germline at one of its ends, possibly a read error. V usage is TRBV4-2 and J usage is TRBJ2-2; possible D gene TRBD1, 6 bases. The CDR3 length is 16 residues. Germline CDR1 is LGHNA and CDR2 is YNFKEQ. CDR3 coding DNA: TGTGCCAGCAGCCCACGACAGGTCGCGAACACCGGGGAGCTGGTTTTT. Amino acid sequence: CASSPRQVANTGELVF.